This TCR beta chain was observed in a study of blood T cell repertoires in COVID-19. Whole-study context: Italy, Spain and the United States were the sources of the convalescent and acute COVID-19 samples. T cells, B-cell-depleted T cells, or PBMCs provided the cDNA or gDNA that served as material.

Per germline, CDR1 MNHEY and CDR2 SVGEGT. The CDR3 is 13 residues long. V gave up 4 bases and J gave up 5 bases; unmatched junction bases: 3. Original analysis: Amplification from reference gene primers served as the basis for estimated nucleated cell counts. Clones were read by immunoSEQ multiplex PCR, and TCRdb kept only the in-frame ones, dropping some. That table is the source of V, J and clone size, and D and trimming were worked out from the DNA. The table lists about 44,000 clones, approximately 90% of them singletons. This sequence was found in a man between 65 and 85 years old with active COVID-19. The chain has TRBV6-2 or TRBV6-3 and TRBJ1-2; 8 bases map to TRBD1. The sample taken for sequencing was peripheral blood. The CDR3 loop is CASSSGQGYGYTF. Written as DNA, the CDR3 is TGTGCCAGCAGTTCCGGACAGGGTTATGGCTACACCTTC.